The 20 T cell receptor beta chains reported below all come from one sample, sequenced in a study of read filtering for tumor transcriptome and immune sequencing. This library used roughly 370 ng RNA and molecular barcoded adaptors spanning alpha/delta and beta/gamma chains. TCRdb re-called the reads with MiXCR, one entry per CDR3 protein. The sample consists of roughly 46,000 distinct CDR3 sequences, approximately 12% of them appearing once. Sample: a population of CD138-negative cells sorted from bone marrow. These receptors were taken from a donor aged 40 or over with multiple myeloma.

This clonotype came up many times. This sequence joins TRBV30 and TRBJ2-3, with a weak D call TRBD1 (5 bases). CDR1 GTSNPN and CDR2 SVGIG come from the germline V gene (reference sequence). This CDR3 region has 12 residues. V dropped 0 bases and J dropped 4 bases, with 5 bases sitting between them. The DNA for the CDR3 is TGTGCCTGGAGTGTAGGGGCAGATACGCAGTATTTT. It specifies CAWSVGADTQYF.

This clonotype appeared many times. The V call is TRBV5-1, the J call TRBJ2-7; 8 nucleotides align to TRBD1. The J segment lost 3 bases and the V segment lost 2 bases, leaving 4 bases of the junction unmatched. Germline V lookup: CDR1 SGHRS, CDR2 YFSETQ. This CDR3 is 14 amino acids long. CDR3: CASSLSGQGYEQYF. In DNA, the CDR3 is TGCGCCAGCAGCTTATCAGGACAGGGCTACGAGCAGTACTTC.

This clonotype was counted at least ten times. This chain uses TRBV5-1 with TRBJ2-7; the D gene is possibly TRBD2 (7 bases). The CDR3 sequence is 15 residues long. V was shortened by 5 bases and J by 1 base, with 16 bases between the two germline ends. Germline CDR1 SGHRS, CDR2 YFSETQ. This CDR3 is CASSRGGDISYEQYF. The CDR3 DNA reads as TGCGCCAGCAGTAGGGGGGGCGATATATCCTACGAGCAGTACTTC.

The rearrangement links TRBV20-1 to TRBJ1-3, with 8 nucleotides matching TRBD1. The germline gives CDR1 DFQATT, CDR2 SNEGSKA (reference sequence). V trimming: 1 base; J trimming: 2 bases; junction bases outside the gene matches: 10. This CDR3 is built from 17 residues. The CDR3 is CSARVPQGEEAGNTIYF. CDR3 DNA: TGCAGTGCTAGAGTCCCACAGGGGGAAGAGGCTGGAAACACCATATATTTT.

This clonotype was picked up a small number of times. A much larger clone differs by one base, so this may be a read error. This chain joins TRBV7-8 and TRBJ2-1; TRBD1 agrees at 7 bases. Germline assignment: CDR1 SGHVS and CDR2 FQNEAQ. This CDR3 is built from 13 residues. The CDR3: CASSEGQYNGQFF. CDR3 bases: TGTGCCAGCAGCGAGGGACAGTACAATGGGCAGTTCTTC.

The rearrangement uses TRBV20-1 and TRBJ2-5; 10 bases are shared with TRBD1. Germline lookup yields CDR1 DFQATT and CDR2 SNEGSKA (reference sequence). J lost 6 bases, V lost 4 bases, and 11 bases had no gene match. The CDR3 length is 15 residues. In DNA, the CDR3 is TGCAGTGCTACACGGACAGGGGGGAGGACAAAGACCCAGTACTTC. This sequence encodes CSATRTGGRTKTQYF.

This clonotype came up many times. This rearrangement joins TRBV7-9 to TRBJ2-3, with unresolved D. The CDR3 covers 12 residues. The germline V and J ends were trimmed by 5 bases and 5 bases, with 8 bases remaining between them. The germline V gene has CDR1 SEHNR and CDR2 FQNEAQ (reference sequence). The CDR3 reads CASSPLGDTQYF. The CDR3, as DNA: TGTGCCAGCAGCCCCCTTGGAGATACGCAGTATTTT.

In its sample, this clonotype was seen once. CDR3 DNA: TGTGCCAGCGGCTCACCTCCCCACACTGAAGCTTTCTTT. Protein product: CASGSPPHTEAFF. The rearrangement joins TRBV13 to TRBJ1-1; D not certain. With 8 bases removed from V and 3 bases from J, the gap between germline ends came to 13 bases. CDR3 length: 13 residues. Germline CDR1 is PRHDT and CDR2 is FYEKMQ (reference sequence).

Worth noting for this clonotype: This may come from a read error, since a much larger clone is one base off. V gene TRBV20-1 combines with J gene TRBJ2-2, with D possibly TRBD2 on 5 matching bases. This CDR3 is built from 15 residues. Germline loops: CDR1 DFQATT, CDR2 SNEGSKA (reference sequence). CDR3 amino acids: CSAGEGSRSTGELFF. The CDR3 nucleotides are TGCAGTGCTGGAGAGGGTTCAAGGAGCACCGGGGAGCTGTTTTTT.

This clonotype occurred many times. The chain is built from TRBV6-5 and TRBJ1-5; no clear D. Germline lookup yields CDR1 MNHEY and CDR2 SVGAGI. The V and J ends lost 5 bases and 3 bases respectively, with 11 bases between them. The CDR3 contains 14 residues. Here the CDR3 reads CASSVTRYNQPQHF. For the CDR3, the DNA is TGTGCCAGCAGTGTAACAAGGTACAATCAGCCCCAGCATTTT.

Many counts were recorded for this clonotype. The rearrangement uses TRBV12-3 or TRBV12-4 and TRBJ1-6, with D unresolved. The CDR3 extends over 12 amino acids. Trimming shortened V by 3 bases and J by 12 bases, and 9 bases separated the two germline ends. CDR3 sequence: CASSFQRGPLHF. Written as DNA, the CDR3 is TGTGCCAGCAGTTTCCAGCGCGGACCCCTCCACTTT.

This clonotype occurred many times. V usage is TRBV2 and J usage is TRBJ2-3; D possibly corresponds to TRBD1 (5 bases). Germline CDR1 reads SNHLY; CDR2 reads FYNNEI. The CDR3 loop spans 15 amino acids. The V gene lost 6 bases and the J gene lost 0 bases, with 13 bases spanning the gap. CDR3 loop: CASSYDRSSTDTQYF. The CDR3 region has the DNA TGTGCCAGCAGCTATGACAGATCTAGCACAGATACGCAGTATTTT.

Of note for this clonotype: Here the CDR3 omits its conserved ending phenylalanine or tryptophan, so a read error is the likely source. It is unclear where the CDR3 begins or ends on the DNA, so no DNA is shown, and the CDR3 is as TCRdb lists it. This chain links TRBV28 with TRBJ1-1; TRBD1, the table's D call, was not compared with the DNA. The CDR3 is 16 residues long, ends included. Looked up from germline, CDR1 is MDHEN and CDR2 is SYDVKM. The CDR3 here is CASSSQGATDWAEALL.

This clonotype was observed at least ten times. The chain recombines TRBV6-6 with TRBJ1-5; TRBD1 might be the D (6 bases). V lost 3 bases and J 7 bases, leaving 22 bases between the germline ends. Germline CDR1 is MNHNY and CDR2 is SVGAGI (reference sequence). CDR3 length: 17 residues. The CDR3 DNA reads TGTGCCAGCAGTTATCATCCGGGACAAGAAGTGGGGCAGCCCCAGCATTTT. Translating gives CASSYHPGQEVGQPQHF.

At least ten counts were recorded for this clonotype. In nucleotides, the CDR3 is TGTGCCAGCAGCTCCCAGACTAGTTCAACGCAGTATTTT. Encoded protein: CASSSQTSSTQYF. The V and J genes are TRBV11-3 and TRBJ2-3; maybe TRBD2 (6 bases). The CDR3 is 13 amino acids. The ends were cut back, 4 bases at V and 9 bases at J, with 14 bases in the middle. Germline assignment: CDR1 SGHNT and CDR2 YENEEA.

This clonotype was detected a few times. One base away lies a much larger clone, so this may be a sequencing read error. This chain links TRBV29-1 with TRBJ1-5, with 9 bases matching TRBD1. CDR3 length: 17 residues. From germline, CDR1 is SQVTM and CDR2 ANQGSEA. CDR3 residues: CSVKTDAGQGGNQSQHF. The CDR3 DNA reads TGCAGCGTTAAAACCGATGCGGGACAGGGAGGCAATCAGTCCCAGCATTTT.

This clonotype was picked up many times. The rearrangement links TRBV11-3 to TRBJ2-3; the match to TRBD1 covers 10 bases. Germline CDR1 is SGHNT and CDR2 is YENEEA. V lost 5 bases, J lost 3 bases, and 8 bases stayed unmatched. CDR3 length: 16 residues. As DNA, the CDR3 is TGTGCCAGCAGCCTAGGGGACAGGGGAGCGACAGATACGCAGTATTTT. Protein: CASSLGDRGATDTQYF.

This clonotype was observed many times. DNA of the CDR3: TGTGCCAGCAGCAGATATTTGGGACAGGGGACATCGGAGACCCAGTACTTC. Translating gives CASSRYLGQGTSETQYF. The rearrangement links TRBV7-9 to TRBJ2-5; 10 bases line up with TRBD1. Per the germline V gene, CDR1 is SEHNR and CDR2 is FQNEAQ (reference sequence). The CDR3 contains 17 residues. Trimming took 5 bases from V and 5 from J; bases not matched to a gene: 14. Complete variable domain (other parts from reference TRBV7-9 and TRBJ2-5): DTGVSQNPRHKITKRGQNVTFRCDPISEHNRLYWYRQTLGQGPEFLTYFQNEAQLEKSRLLSDRFSAERPKGSFSTLEIQRTEQGDSAMYLCASSRYLGQGTSETQYFGPGTRLLVL.

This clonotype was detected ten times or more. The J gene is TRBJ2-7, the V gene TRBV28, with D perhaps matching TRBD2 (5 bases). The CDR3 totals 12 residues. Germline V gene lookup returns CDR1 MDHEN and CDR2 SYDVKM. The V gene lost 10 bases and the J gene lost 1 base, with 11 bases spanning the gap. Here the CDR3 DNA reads TGTGCCACCTCAGCGGCATCCTACGAGCAGTACTTC. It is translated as CATSAASYEQYF.

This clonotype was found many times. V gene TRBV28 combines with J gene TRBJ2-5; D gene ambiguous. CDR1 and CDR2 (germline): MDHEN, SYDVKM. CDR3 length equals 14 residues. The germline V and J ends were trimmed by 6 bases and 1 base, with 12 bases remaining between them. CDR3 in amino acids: CASSLRHSQETQYF. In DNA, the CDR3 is TGTGCCAGCAGCCTCAGACATAGCCAAGAGACCCAGTACTTC.